This T cell receptor (beta chain) derives from a study of human T cells and chemical hapten exposure. Time point indicated: patch test 1, 2 weeks after DPC sensitization. Noted treatment: therapeutic diphenylcyclopropenone sensitization with weekly scalp DPC. The V segment lost 3 bases and the J segment 10 bases; nucleotides outside the gene matches: 11. The germline CDR1 and CDR2 sequences are SNHLY and FYNNEI. This CDR3 has 15 residues. TCRdb reprocessed the RACE reads via MiXCR and lists one record per CDR3 protein. This sample has some 180,000 distinct CDR3 sequences, with approximately 20% found just once.

This rearrangement joins TRBV2 to TRBJ2-2; 7 bases fit TRBD1. The sequencing used whole blood, collected in connection with sensitization to the hapten diphenylcyclopropenone (DPC). The sequence was collected from a woman aged 45-65 years with alopecia areata. Some clones in this sample may be carry-over from other donors' samples. The CDR3 DNA follows: TGTGCCAGCAGTGAGACAGGGAGAGTCCGTGAGGAGCTGTTTTTT. Protein product: CASSETGRVREELFF.